This T cell receptor (beta chain) was found in a study of CD8 T cells in Susac syndrome. General observations from the study: The study recognized that its TCR sequencing and HLA analysis covered a relatively small number of individuals.

The germline gives CDR1 SNHLY, CDR2 FYNNEI. This CDR3 is 17 amino acids long. V was clipped by 8 bases and J by 5 bases, with 25 bases between them. Remarks on this clonotype: Antigen unknown.

Random hexamers served to reverse transcribe roughly 0.45 to 1 ug RNA. TCRdb independently ran MiXCR on the immunoSEQ multiplex PCR reads; one entry per CDR3 protein. The sample has about 60,000 distinct CDR3 sequences; roughly nine tenths are singletons. This sequence joins TRBV2 and TRBJ1-5, with D unresolved. The material sequenced was CD8+ T cells from PBMCs. The TCR was taken from a human donor in good health. The CDR3 protein is CASLGYSAHPRDQPQHF. CDR3 bases: TGTGCCAGCCTGGGGTACAGCGCCCATCCTCGGGATCAGCCCCAGCATTTT. Using reference TRBV2 and TRBJ1-5 for the parts outside the CDR3, the full variable domain is EPEVTQTPSHQVTQMGQEVILRCVPISNHLYFYWYRQILGQKVEFLVSFYNNEISEKSEIFDDQFSVERPDGSNFTLKIRSTKLEDSAMYFCASLGYSAHPRDQPQHFGDGTRLSIL.